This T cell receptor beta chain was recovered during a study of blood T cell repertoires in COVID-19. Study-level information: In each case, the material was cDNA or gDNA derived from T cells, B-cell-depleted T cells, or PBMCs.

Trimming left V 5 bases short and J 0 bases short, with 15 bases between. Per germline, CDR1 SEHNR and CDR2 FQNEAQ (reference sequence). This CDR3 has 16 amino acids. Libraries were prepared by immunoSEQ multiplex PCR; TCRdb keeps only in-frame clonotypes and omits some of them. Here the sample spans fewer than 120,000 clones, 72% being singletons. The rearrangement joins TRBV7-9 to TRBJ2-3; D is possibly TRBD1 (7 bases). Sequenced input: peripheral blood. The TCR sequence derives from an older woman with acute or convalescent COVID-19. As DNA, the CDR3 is TGTGCCAGCAGCACGGGGGACAGCGCCAGCACAGATACGCAGTATTTT. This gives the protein CASSTGDSASTDTQYF.